Listed below are T cell receptor beta chains from one sample, sequenced in a study of molecular identifiers for immune sequencing clone quantification. TCRdb ran MiXCR on the PCR reads and lists one entry per CDR3 protein. The sample yields tens of thousands of distinct CDR3 sequences, roughly 25% seen once. Sequences were obtained from naive CD8+ T cells from blood, with Jurkat cell RNA spiked in. Receptors were obtained from a human donor in good health. Some libraries in this study had Jurkat cell RNA spiked in. The CDR3 runs from the conserved cysteine through the conserved F or W. Each record gives: clone size, V gene, J gene, D gene, CDR3 protein, CDR3 DNA. A D gene is named only where the DNA matches it firmly. Expanded clones are given a class, and other clones once, few, many or no size at all.

>few|TRBV11-1|TRBJ1-1|.
CASSLGTEMNTEAFF
TGTGCCAGCAGCTTAGGGACAGAAATGAACACTGAAGCTTTCTTT
>.|TRBV27|TRBJ2-3|.
CASSVQGRYVRTDTQYF
TGTGCCAGCAGTGTACAAGGACGGTACGTCCGCACAGATACGCAGTATTTT
>.|TRBV20-1|TRBJ2-5|.
CSAREEEETQYF
TGCAGTGCTAGGGAAGAGGAAGAGACCCAGTACTTC
>many|TRBV20-1|TRBJ2-3|.
CSARDNSIGYSGTDTQYF
TGCAGTGCTAGAGATAACTCAATCGGTTATAGCGGCACAGATACGCAGTATTTT
>.|TRBV6-5|TRBJ2-5|TRBD1
CASSRDRGYETQYF
TGTGCCAGCAGTAGGGACAGGGGTTACGAGACCCAGTACTTC
>many|TRBV5-6|TRBJ2-7|TRBD2
CASSLKSASGNYEQYF
TGTGCCAGCAGCTTGAAGTCTGCTAGCGGGAACTACGAGCAGTACTTC
>many|TRBV4-3|TRBJ1-1|.
CASSQVGRTEAFF
TGCGCCAGCAGCCAAGTCGGGCGGACTGAAGCTTTCTTT
>many|TRBV12-3/TRBV12-4|TRBJ1-1|.
CASSPGRGRSEAFF
TGTGCCAGCAGTCCCGGTAGGGGCCGATCTGAAGCTTTCTTT
>.|TRBV7-9|TRBJ1-3|.
CASSPSLTSSGNTIYF
TGTGCCAGCAGCCCTTCTTTGACGTCCTCTGGAAACACCATATATTTT
>.|TRBV9|TRBJ2-2|.
CASIVETTGELFF
TGTGCCAGCATCGTAGAGACGACCGGGGAGCTGTTTTTT
>many|TRBV2|TRBJ1-5|.
CASSAADSPLDNQPQHF
TGTGCCAGCAGCGCCGCGGACAGTCCCCTCGACAATCAGCCCCAGCATTTT
>many|TRBV27|TRBJ2-1|.
CASRVVGSYNEQFF
TGTGCCAGTCGGGTAGTGGGCTCCTACAATGAGCAGTTCTTC
>many|TRBV19|TRBJ2-3|.
CASSGPDTDTQYF
TGTGCCAGTAGTGGACCAGACACAGATACGCAGTATTTT
>many|TRBV12-3/TRBV12-4|TRBJ1-4|.
CASSLTGEGEKLFF
TGTGCCAGCAGTCTGACAGGAGAGGGTGAAAAACTGTTTTTT
>many|TRBV4-1|TRBJ2-7|.
CASSHGQQLSYEQYF
TGCGCCAGCAGCCACGGACAGCAACTCTCCTACGAGCAGTACTTC
>many|TRBV7-6|TRBJ2-7|TRBD2
CASSLGGLAGGGEQYF
TGTGCCAGCAGCTTAGGGGGGCTAGCGGGAGGTGGCGAGCAGTACTTC
>few|TRBV7-2|TRBJ1-5|.
CASSSPSEEGRNPPQHF
TGTGCCAGCAGCTCCCCGTCCGAGGAGGGTCGCAATCCGCCCCAGCATTTT
>.|TRBV15|TRBJ2-1|.
CATSKRGAPEQFF
TGTGCCACCAGCAAGAGGGGGGCTCCTGAGCAGTTCTTC
>many|TRBV5-4|TRBJ1-2|TRBD1
CASSWTGESYGYTF
TGTGCCAGCAGCTGGACAGGGGAAAGCTATGGCTACACCTTC
>few|TRBV4-1|TRBJ2-6|.
CASSQVAAAGANVLTF
TGCGCCAGCAGCCAAGTTGCAGCAGCTGGGGCCAACGTCCTGACTTTC
>few|TRBV30|TRBJ2-5|.
CASPVGDRETQYF
TGTGCCTCCCCCGTGGGAGACCGAGAGACCCAGTACTTC
>.|TRBV29-1|TRBJ2-3|.
CSVGGGPGSGSDTQYF
TGCAGCGTGGGGGGGGGGCCGGGCAGCGGTTCGGATACGCAGTATTTT
>many|TRBV2|TRBJ1-5|.
CASSSPSGSNQPQHF
TGTGCCAGCAGTTCCCCCAGCGGGTCTAATCAGCCCCAGCATTTT
>.|TRBV4-1|TRBJ2-1|.
CASSQVRQGRNEQFF
TGCGCCAGCAGCCAAGTTCGGCAGGGGCGGAATGAGCAGTTCTTC
>.|TRBV7-9|TRBJ2-2|.
CASSDKLGTPYTGELFF
TGTGCCAGCAGCGATAAGTTAGGGACACCCTACACCGGGGAGCTGTTTTTT
>many|TRBV9|TRBJ1-1|.
CASSEGRGGNTEAFF
TGTGCCAGCAGCGAGGGGAGGGGAGGGAACACTGAAGCTTTCTTT
>.|TRBV4-3|TRBJ2-7|TRBD2
CASSQDPGLPYEQYF
TGCGCCAGCAGCCAAGACCCGGGACTACCCTACGAGCAGTACTTC
>many|TRBV6-1|TRBJ2-3|.
CASSPGVNTDTQYF
TGTGCCAGCAGTCCAGGGGTGAACACAGATACGCAGTATTTT
>many|TRBV30|TRBJ2-1|.
CAWEGRGEQFF
TGTGCCTGGGAGGGCCGAGGTGAGCAGTTCTTC
>few|TRBV13|TRBJ2-4|.
CASSLWSGGWSAKNIQYF
TGTGCCAGCAGCTTATGGTCAGGGGGGTGGTCGGCCAAAAACATTCAGTACTTC
>many|TRBV19|TRBJ2-3|TRBD2
CASTPGLAGVPTATTDTQYF
TGTGCCAGTACCCCGGGACTAGCGGGAGTCCCCACAGCCACCACAGATACGCAGTATTTT
>few|TRBV7-9|TRBJ1-5|.
CASSKDGSNQPQHF
TGTGCCAGCAGCAAGGACGGTAGCAATCAGCCCCAGCATTTT
>many|TRBV7-9|TRBJ2-3|.
CASSLGWRTSTDTQYF
TGTGCCAGCAGCTTAGGTTGGCGCACTAGCACAGATACGCAGTATTTT
>.|TRBV19|TRBJ1-1|.
CASSILLAGTGNTEAFF
TGTGCCAGTAGTATTTTACTCGCCGGGACGGGGAACACTGAAGCTTTCTTT
>many|TRBV29-1|TRBJ2-1|TRBD2
CSVEPLASNEQFF
TGCAGCGTTGAACCACTAGCGTCTAATGAGCAGTTCTTC
>.|TRBV28|TRBJ1-5|.
CASGLGKGFNQPQHF
TGTGCCAGCGGTTTGGGCAAAGGATTCAATCAGCCCCAGCATTTT
>many|TRBV12-3/TRBV12-4|TRBJ2-7|.
CASSPSTPPSAYEQYF
TGTGCCAGCAGTCCATCCACACCGCCCTCGGCCTACGAGCAGTACTTC
>.|TRBV11-2|TRBJ2-7|.
CASSVRGPYEQYF
TGTGCCAGCAGCGTACGGGGGCCCTACGAGCAGTACTTC
>many|TRBV19|TRBJ2-3|TRBD2
CAGSGGDGTQYF
TGTGCCGGGAGCGGGGGCGACGGTACGCAGTATTTT
>many|TRBV29-1|TRBJ2-3|.
CSVVLATSSTDTQYF
TGCAGCGTTGTACTAGCAACCTCTAGCACAGATACGCAGTATTTT
>.|TRBV6-5|TRBJ2-7|TRBD2
CASSYGSGNGLQYF
TGTGCCAGCAGTTACGGGAGCGGGAACGGATTGCAGTACTTC
>many|TRBV7-9|TRBJ2-3|TRBD2
CASSPKAAGGPEVPTDTQYF
TGTGCCAGCAGCCCGAAGGCAGCGGGGGGCCCCGAGGTGCCAACAGATACGCAGTATTTT
>few|TRBV15|TRBJ2-3|.
CATGVVGDTQYF
TGTGCCACCGGGGTGGTAGGCGATACGCAGTATTTT
>many|TRBV20-1|TRBJ1-1|.
CSAPFGLNTEAFF
TGCAGTGCTCCGTTCGGTCTGAACACTGAAGCTTTCTTT
>many|TRBV5-6|TRBJ2-7|TRBD2
CASSLVGGGNPDEQYF
TGTGCCAGCAGCTTGGTGGGCGGGGGTAACCCTGACGAGCAGTACTTC
>many|TRBV20-1|TRBJ2-7|.
CSARDLTPAYEQYF
TGCAGTGCTAGAGATCTGACACCGGCCTACGAGCAGTACTTC
>.|TRBV28|TRBJ1-3|.
CASSSDGGPGNTIYF
TGTGCCAGCAGTTCTGACGGGGGGCCTGGAAACACCATATATTTT